This T cell receptor (beta chain) was captured by sequencing in a study of blood T cells in healthy people across ages. The CDR3 spans 15 residues. Germline lookup yields CDR1 MNHEY and CDR2 SVGAGI. Of note for this clonotype: The junction shows a germline mismatch at one end, possibly a read error.

For the second PCR, which ran for roughly 6 to 11 cycles, a sample-barcoded 5' primer and a J-beta primer mix were used. Each cDNA was tagged by a template-switch adaptor containing 12 random nucleotides. TCRdb reprocessed the 5' RACE reads via MiXCR and lists one record per CDR3 protein. The sample shows around 800,000 distinct CDR3 sequences, 46% of them seen only once. J is TRBJ1-2 and V is TRBV6-5, with TRBD1 matching over 7 bases. The source is an elderly man in good health. Sample: blood. CDR3 sequence: CASTKGQVLNYGHTF. The CDR3, as DNA: TGTGCCAGCACCAAAGGACAGGTTCTTAACTATGGCCACACCTTC.